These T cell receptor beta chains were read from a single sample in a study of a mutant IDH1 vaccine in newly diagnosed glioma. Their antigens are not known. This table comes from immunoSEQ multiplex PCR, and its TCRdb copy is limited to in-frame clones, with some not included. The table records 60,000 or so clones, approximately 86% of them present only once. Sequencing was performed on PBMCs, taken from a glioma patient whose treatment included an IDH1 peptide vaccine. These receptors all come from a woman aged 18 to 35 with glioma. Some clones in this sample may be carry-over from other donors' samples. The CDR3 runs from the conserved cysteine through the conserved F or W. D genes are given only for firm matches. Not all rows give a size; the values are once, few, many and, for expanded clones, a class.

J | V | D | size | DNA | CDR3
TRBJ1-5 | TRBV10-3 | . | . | TGTGCCATCAGTGAGTTTGAGGTTCAGCCCCAGCATTTT | CAISEFEVQPQHF
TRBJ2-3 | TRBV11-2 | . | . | TGTGCCAGCAGCTTGGGGAGGCCTAGCACAGATACGCAGTATTTT | CASSLGRPSTDTQYF
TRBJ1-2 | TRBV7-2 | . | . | TGTGCCAGCAAGGAGGGGTCCTCCAACTATGGCTACACCTTC | CASKEGSSNYGYTF
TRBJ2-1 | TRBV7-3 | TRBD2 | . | TGTGCCAGCAGCTTAACGGGGGGGAATTACAATGAGCAGTTCTTC | CASSLTGGNYNEQFF
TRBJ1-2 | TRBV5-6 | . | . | TGTGCCAGCAGCTTCGTCACAGACCGCTATGGCTACACCTTC | CASSFVTDRYGYTF
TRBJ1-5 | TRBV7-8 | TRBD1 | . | TGTGCCAGCAGACCACAGGGGTGGGGAGGCAATCAGCCCCAGCATTTT | CASRPQGWGGNQPQHF
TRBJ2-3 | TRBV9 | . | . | TGTGCCAGCAGCGCCTCCCGCGAGCCGCGGGCAGATACGCAGTATTTT | CASSASREPRADTQYF
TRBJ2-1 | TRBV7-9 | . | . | TGTGCCAGCAGCACCGAAAAAAGCTCCTACAATGAGCAGTTCTTC | CASSTEKSSYNEQFF
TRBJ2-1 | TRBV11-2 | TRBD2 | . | TGTGCCAGCAGCTTAGGGTTACTAGCGGGAGGGCCAAGTGAGCAGTTCTTC | CASSLGLLAGGPSEQFF
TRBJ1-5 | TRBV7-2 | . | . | TGTGCCAGCAGCGCGGGTCCTAATCAGCCCCAGCATTTT | CASSAGPNQPQHF
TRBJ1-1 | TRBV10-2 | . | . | TGCGCCAGCAGTGAGTCTCAGGTTACGGGCACTGAAGCTTTCTTT | CASSESQVTGTEAFF
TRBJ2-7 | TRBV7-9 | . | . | TGTGCCAGCAGCTCCCCGGCGATTAGCGAGCAGTACTTC | CASSSPAISEQYF
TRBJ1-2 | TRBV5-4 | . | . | TGTGCCAGCAGCTTGTACGGGAGTGAAGGCTACACCTTC | CASSLYGSEGYTF
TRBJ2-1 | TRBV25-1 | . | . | TGTGCCAGCAGATCGGGGAGCTCCTACAATGAGCAGTTCTTC | CASRSGSSYNEQFF
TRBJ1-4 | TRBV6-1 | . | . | TGTGCCAGCAGTGAAGTAAGAGCAACTAATGAAAAACTGTTTTTT | CASSEVRATNEKLFF
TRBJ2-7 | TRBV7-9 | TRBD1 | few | TGTGCCAGCAGCCCACGGGGACAGACACTCTACGAGCAGTACTTC | CASSPRGQTLYEQYF
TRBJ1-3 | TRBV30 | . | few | TGTGCCTGGAGTGTAAGCTCTGGAAACACCATATATTTT | CAWSVSSGNTIYF
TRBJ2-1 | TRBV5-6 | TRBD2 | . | TGTGCCAGCAGCATCTCTAGCGGCGGGAGCTCCTACAATGAGCAGTTCTTC | CASSISSGGSSYNEQFF
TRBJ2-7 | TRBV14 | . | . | TGTGCCAGCAGCCTTCTGCCCTACGAGCAGTACTTC | CASSLLPYEQYF
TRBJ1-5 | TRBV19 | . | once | TGTGCCAGTAGTACGAATAGCAATCAGCCCCAGCATTTT | CASSTNSNQPQHF
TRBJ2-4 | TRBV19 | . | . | TGTGCCAGTAGTATATTCGGCGGATTAGCCAAAAACATTCAGTACTTC | CASSIFGGLAKNIQYF
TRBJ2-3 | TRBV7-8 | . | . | TGTGCCAGCAGCTTAGCAACTGGAGCGGTCCCTGGCACAGATACGCAGTATTTT | CASSLATGAVPGTDTQYF
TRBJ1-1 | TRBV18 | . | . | TGTGCCAGCTCATCTTCAAGGGGGGGGAACACTGAAGCTTTCTTT | CASSSSRGGNTEAFF
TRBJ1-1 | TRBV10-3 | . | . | TGTGCCACCGGGGACTTCCAACCTGAAGCTTTCTTT | CATGDFQPEAFF
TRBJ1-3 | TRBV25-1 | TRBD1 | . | TGTGCCAGCAGTGAAGGGACAGGGGGCTGGAACACCATATATTTT | CASSEGTGGWNTIYF
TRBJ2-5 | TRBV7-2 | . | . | TGTGCCAGCAGCTTGGAAAAGACCCAGTACTTC | CASSLEKTQYF
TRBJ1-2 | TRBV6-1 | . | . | TGTGCCAGCAGTGACAGGCGCTACACCTTC | CASSDRRYTF
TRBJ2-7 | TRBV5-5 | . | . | TGTGCCAGCAGCTTGGTGAGGGGTTCCTACGAGCAGTACTTC | CASSLVRGSYEQYF
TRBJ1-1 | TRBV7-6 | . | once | TGTGCCAGCAGCTTACAGGCGACCTCCACTGAAGCTTTCTTT | CASSLQATSTEAFF
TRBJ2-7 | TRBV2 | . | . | TGTGCCAGCAAAAAGAGCCCAGTCCAAGACGAGCAGTACTTC | CASKKSPVQDEQYF
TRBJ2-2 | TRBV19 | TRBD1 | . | TGTGCCAGTAATTGGGACAGGGAACGCTCTTCGAACACCGGGGAGCTGTTTTTT | CASNWDRERSSNTGELFF
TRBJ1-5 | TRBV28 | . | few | TGTGCCAGCAGTTTGGTCCCCTGGGGAGGGCGGGTGCAGCCCCAGCATTTT | CASSLVPWGGRVQPQHF
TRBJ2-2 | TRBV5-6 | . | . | TGTGCCAGCAGCTTGGGAATGAGCGGAGGCACCGGGGAGCTGTTTTTT | CASSLGMSGGTGELFF
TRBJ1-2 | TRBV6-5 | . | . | TGTGCCAGCAGTTACTCGCCGGGAGGGTATGGCTACACCTTC | CASSYSPGGYGYTF
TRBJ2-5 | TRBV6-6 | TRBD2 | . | TGTGCCAGCAGTTACGTAGGACTAGATGGGACCCAGTACTTC | CASSYVGLDGTQYF
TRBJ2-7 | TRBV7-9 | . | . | TGTGCCAGCAGCTTAGTCGGGGAGGAGCAGTACTTC | CASSLVGEEQYF
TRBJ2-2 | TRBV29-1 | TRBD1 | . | TGCAGCGGCGGGACAGGGGTTATTACCGGGGAGCTGTTTTTT | CSGGTGVITGELFF
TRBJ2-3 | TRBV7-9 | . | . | TGTGCCAGCAGCTCGACAGATACGCAGTATTTT | CASSSTDTQYF
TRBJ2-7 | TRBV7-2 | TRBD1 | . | TGTGCCAGCACCACTTTTAGGGACAGGGCCTACGAGCAGTACTTC | CASTTFRDRAYEQYF
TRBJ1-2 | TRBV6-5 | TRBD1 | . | TGTGCCAGCAGTAACAGGGGGGCCGGGGGCTACACCTTC | CASSNRGAGGYTF
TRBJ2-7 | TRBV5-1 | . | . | TGCGCCAGCAGCTTGGAGGGCCTTTACGAGCAGTACTTC | CASSLEGLYEQYF
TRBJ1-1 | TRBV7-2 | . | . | TGTGCCAGCAGCTTACAAAGGGCCAGCACTGAAGCTTTCTTT | CASSLQRASTEAFF
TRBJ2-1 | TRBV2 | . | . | TGTGCCAGCACCGGAAATGAGCAGTTCTTC | CASTGNEQFF
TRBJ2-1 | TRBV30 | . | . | TGTGCCTGGGCCAGGGTTAATGAGCAGTTCTTC | CAWARVNEQFF
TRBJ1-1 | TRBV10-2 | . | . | TGCGCCAGCAGTACACAAGGGGTGAACACTGAAGCTTTCTTT | CASSTQGVNTEAFF
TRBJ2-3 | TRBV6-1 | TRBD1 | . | TGTGCCAGCAGTCAGGGACAGGGGGGGGCAGATACGCAGTATTTT | CASSQGQGGADTQYF
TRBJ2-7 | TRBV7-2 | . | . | TGTGCCAGCAGCTTACACGGGGCCACCGAGCAGTACTTC | CASSLHGATEQYF
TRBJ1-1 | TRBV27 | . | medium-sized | TGTGCCAGCAGTTTTCAGGTGAACACTGAAGCTTTCTTT | CASSFQVNTEAFF
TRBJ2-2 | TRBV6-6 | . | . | TGTGCCAGCAGTTACAGGCCCCCCGGGACCGGGGAGCTGTTTTTT | CASSYRPPGTGELFF
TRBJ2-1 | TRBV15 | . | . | TGTGCCACCAGCGGACAGACTTACAATGAGCAGTTCTTC | CATSGQTYNEQFF
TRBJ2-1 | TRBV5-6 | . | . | TGTGCCAGCAGACCACAGGGCTTTTCCTCCTACAATGAGCAGTTCTTC | CASRPQGFSSYNEQFF
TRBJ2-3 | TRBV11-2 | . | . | TGTGCCAGCAGTCTCCAGGGGGGCAACACAGATACGCAGTATTTT | CASSLQGGNTDTQYF
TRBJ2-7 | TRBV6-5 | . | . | TGTGCCAGCAGACCCGGACGGGGAATAAGGGGCGAGCAGTACTTC | CASRPGRGIRGEQYF
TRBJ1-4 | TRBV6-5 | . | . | TGTGCCAGCAGTTACTCGATCGGCGTCCGGCCAGTGTTTTTT | CASSYSIGVRPVFF